These 26 T cell receptor beta chains were sequenced from one sample in a study of T cells in narcolepsy. TCRdb's table, derived via immunoSEQ multiplex PCR, lists solely in-frame clones and lacks some. The sample has approximately 31,000 clones, 84% seen once. Material: CD45RA- memory CD4+ T cells from PBMCs. The receptors originated from a human donor with narcolepsy.

A word on this clone: The junction departs from the called germline gene at one end, perhaps through a read error. The gene calls are TRBV20-1 and TRBJ1-3; D perhaps matches TRBD1 (5 bases). Germline CDR1 reads DFQATT; CDR2 reads SNEGSKA (reference sequence). The CDR3 is made up of 10 amino acids. CDR3 bases: TGCAGTGCTCAAGGGACGCAGATGCATTTT. Protein product: CSAQGTQMHF.

The chain is built from TRBV7-6 and TRBJ1-2; 9 nucleotides line up with TRBD1. CDR1 is SGHVS and CDR2 is FNYEAQ in the germline V gene. The length of the CDR3 is 14 residues. With V trimmed by 0 bases and J by 6 bases, 2 bases remained unmatched. CDR3 DNA: TGTGCCAGCAGCTTAGCTCGGACAGGGGATGGCTACACCTTC. Protein sequence: CASSLARTGDGYTF.

The chain is built from TRBV11-2 and TRBJ2-7; D unclear. The CDR3 is made up of 14 amino acids. Trimming removed 1 base at V and 3 bases at J, with 10 bases between. Germline V CDR1 and CDR2: SGHAT, FQNNGV. DNA of the CDR3: TGTGCCAGCAGCTTAGCTCCGACGGACTACGAGCAGTACTTC. The encoded protein is CASSLAPTDYEQYF. Based on the CDR3 plus reference TRBV11-2 and TRBJ2-7, the full variable domain is EAGVAQSPRYKIIEKRQSVAFWCNPISGHATLYWYQQILGQGPKLLIQFQNNGVVDDSQLPKDRFSAERLKGVDSTLKIQPAKLEDSAVYLCASSLAPTDYEQYFGPGTRLTVT.

The J gene is TRBJ1-5, the V gene TRBV7-2; perhaps TRBD1 as D (6 bases). The CDR3 has 15 amino acids. In germline, CDR1 is SGHTA, CDR2 FQGNSA. V lost 5 bases and J 7 bases, leaving 18 bases between the germline ends. CDR3 residues: CASSGSGGGRQPQHF. In DNA form, the CDR3 reads TGTGCCAGCAGCGGCAGCGGCGGGGGGCGACAGCCCCAGCATTTT.

The CDR3 bases are TGTGCCAGCAGCTGGTCCGATCGGGAGACCCAGTACTTC. Translated, it gives CASSWSDRETQYF. The genes are TRBV5-5 and TRBJ2-5; no clear D. Germline V gene data show CDR1 as SGHKS and CDR2 as YYEKEE (reference sequence). The CDR3 length is 13 residues. V gave up 3 bases and J gave up 5 bases, with 11 bases separating them.

The rearrangement links TRBV19 to TRBJ2-2; 7 positions match TRBD1. Germline CDR1 reads LNHDA; CDR2 reads SQIVND (reference sequence). The junction had 8 bases not matched to a gene; V was cut back by 7 bases and J by 3 bases. This CDR3 contains 15 residues. CDR3 DNA: TGTGCCAGTACCGTCCAGACAGGGCACACCGGGGAGCTGTTTTTT. The encoded protein is CASTVQTGHTGELFF.

The chain employs TRBV9 and TRBJ2-5, with 7 positions matching TRBD1. Trimming took 4 bases from V and 3 from J; bases not matched to a gene: 3. Per the germline V gene, CDR1 is SGDLS and CDR2 is YYNGEE. The CDR3 contains 13 residues. CDR3 nucleotides: TGTGCCAGCAGCTCCGGGACAGAAGAGACCCAGTACTTC. It yields the protein CASSSGTEETQYF.

The chain is built from TRBV7-2 and TRBJ2-2; perhaps D is TRBD1 or TRBD2 (5 bases each). Per germline, CDR1 SGHTA and CDR2 FQGNSA. The CDR3 has 14 residues. The V and J ends lost 11 bases and 6 bases respectively, with 19 bases between them. Here the CDR3 DNA reads TGTGCCGCAGCTCAGGGCCAGGGACCCGGGGAGCTGTTTTTT. It translates to CAAAQGQGPGELFF.

The chain uses TRBV9 and TRBJ1-2, with TRBD1 matching 7 bases. V dropped 3 bases and J dropped 1; count of bases not matched to a gene: 9. This CDR3 contains 16 residues. Germline loops: CDR1 SGDLS, CDR2 YYNGEE. The CDR3 here is CASSGGQPGRNYGYTF. For the CDR3, the DNA is TGTGCCAGCAGCGGGGGACAGCCAGGGCGTAACTATGGCTACACCTTC.

V and J are TRBV5-6 and TRBJ1-1; TRBD1 might be the D (6 bases). V gave up 4 bases and J gave up 3 bases, with 13 bases separating them. Germline V gives CDR1 SGHDT, CDR2 YYEEEE. The CDR3 contains 14 residues. The CDR3 protein is CASSARDKYTEAFF. CDR3 DNA sequence: TGTGCCAGCAGCGCCCGGGACAAGTACACTGAAGCTTTCTTT.

The genes are TRBV5-4 and TRBJ1-6; unclear D gene. Trimming cost V 9 bases and J 8 bases, with 15 bases left between them. There are 13 residues in the CDR3. The germline CDR1 and CDR2 sequences are SGHNT and YYREEE (reference sequence). This CDR3 is CATGRDADSPLHF. CDR3 nucleotide sequence: TGTGCCACCGGAAGAGACGCGGATTCACCCCTCCACTTT.

This clone was recorded a few times. The chain has TRBV29-1 and TRBJ1-2, with unresolved D. Germline-derived CDR1 and CDR2 are SQVTM and ANQGSEA. The CDR3 has 15 amino acids. V was trimmed by 6 bases and J by 2 bases, leaving 19 bases between them. The CDR3 here is CSVRGGRLENYGYTF. The CDR3 DNA sequence: TGCAGCGTAAGAGGCGGACGGCTGGAGAACTATGGCTACACCTTC. The variable domain in full, with the rest retrieved from reference TRBV29-1 and TRBJ1-2, is SAVISQKPSRDICQRGTSLTIQCQVDSQVTMMFWYRQQPGQSLTLIATANQGSEATYESGFVIDKFPISRPNLTFSTLTVSNMSPEDSSIYLCSVRGGRLENYGYTFGSGTRLTVV.

This chain uses TRBV28 with TRBJ2-2; D is possibly TRBD1 (6 bases). Trimming took off 5 bases at V and 2 bases at J, with 12 bases between the two ends. This CDR3 comprises 15 residues. The germline gives CDR1 MDHEN, CDR2 SYDVKM. CDR3 residues: CASSPGQLNTGELFF. DNA for the CDR3: TGTGCCAGCAGTCCCGGACAGCTTAACACCGGGGAGCTGTTTTTT.

A single count supports this clone. The V and J genes are TRBV29-1 and TRBJ2-1, with D possibly TRBD1 on 6 matching bases. This CDR3 is 12 amino acids long. The V end lost 3 bases, the J end lost 8 bases, and 11 bases lay between the germline ends. Germline V CDR1 and CDR2: SQVTM, ANQGSEA. The chain's CDR3 is CSVEQGIDEQFF. CDR3 bases: TGCAGCGTTGAGCAGGGGATCGATGAGCAGTTCTTC.

J is TRBJ1-1 and V is TRBV6-5; a weak D match, TRBD1 (6 bases). Germline V gene data show CDR1 as MNHEY and CDR2 as SVGAGI. The CDR3 spans 12 residues. V was cut by 6 bases and J by 7 bases, with 12 bases left in between. Written as DNA, the CDR3 is TGTGCCAGCAGCCTACAGGGTAGTGAAGCTTTCTTT. Its translation: CASSLQGSEAFF.

The genes are TRBV19 and TRBJ1-6; D remains ambiguous. Looked up from germline, CDR1 is LNHDA and CDR2 is SQIVND (reference sequence). CDR3 length: 14 residues. Deletions cut 4 bases from V and 4 bases from J, with 8 bases between. The CDR3 loop is CASSTKMYNSPLHF. The CDR3 DNA is TGTGCCAGTAGTACCAAAATGTATAATTCACCCCTCCACTTT.

V and J are TRBV4-2 and TRBJ2-1; D possibly corresponds to TRBD2 (6 bases). Germline CDR1 reads LGHNA; CDR2 reads YNFKEQ. The CDR3 is 18 residues long. V gave up 0 bases and J gave up 3 bases, with 18 bases separating them. The CDR3 coding sequence is TGTGCCAGCAGCCAAGATTCGCTAGGCCGGGGGTTCTACAATGAGCAGTTCTTC. Translation gives CASSQDSLGRGFYNEQFF.

The chain links TRBV5-1 to TRBJ2-3, with D unresolved. V lost 9 bases and J 3 bases, leaving 17 bases between the germline ends. The CDR3 has 14 amino acids. Per germline, CDR1 SGHRS and CDR2 YFSETQ. CDR3: CATSPQNPTDTQYF. For the CDR3, the DNA is TGCGCCACCTCGCCCCAGAACCCGACAGATACGCAGTATTTT.

This rearrangement joins TRBV11-1 to TRBJ1-1; D is unresolved. The CDR3 consists of 14 residues. Germline V CDR1 and CDR2: SGHAT, FQDESV (reference sequence). Deletions cut 5 bases from V and 7 bases from J, with 17 bases between. The CDR3 sequence: CASSAITKTVEAFF. In nucleotides, the CDR3 is TGTGCCAGCAGCGCTATTACAAAAACCGTTGAAGCTTTCTTT.

The chain uses TRBV11-3 and TRBJ1-5, with D maybe TRBD1 (5 bases). The V and J ends lost 1 base and 10 bases respectively, with 17 bases between them. This CDR3 region has 15 residues. Germline CDR1 is SGHNT and CDR2 is YENEEA. In DNA form, the CDR3 reads TGTGCCAGCAGCTTAGTTCAGGGTTTGAGCCCCCCCCAGCATTTT. Its protein is CASSLVQGLSPPQHF. Full variable domain (remainder filled in from reference TRBV11-3 and TRBJ1-5): EAGVVQSPRYKIIEKKQPVAFWCNPISGHNTLYWYLQNLGQGPELLIRYENEEAVDDSQLPKDRFSAERLKGVDSTLKIQPAELGDSAVYLCASSLVQGLSPPQHFGDGTRLSIL.

The chain carries TRBV2 and TRBJ2-2; D call uncertain. Germline values: CDR1 SNHLY, CDR2 FYNNEI. The CDR3 loop spans 11 amino acids. Deletions cut 1 base from V and 9 bases from J, with 3 bases between. The CDR3 sequence is CASSEERELFF. The CDR3 DNA sequence: TGTGCCAGCAGTGAAGAAAGGGAGCTGTTTTTT.

This chain links TRBV5-1 with TRBJ2-6, with D perhaps given as TRBD1 or TRBD2 (5 bases each). The CDR3 runs to 14 residues. Between the trimmed V and J ends, which lost 5 bases and 3 bases, there was a span of 9 bases. Germline-derived CDR1 and CDR2 are SGHRS and YFSETQ. The CDR3 DNA follows: TGCGCCAGCAGAGTGGGGGTTGGGGCCAACGTCCTGACTTTC. Its translation: CASRVGVGANVLTF.

This clone was counted once. The CDR3 loop is CASSPQGPNIQYF. Here the CDR3 DNA reads TGTGCCAGCAGTCCACAGGGCCCAAACATTCAGTACTTC. The chain links TRBV2 to TRBJ2-4, with a possible D match to TRBD1 (6 bases). V lost 5 bases, J lost 6 bases, and 11 bases lay in between. CDR1 is SNHLY, CDR2 FYNNEI, per germline. This CDR3 comprises 13 residues.

The V and J genes are TRBV5-1 and TRBJ1-2, with TRBD1 matching 10 bases. The CDR3 extends over 15 amino acids. V shed 4 bases, J shed 8 bases, and the junction held 11 bases outside the gene matches. The germline V gene has CDR1 SGHRS and CDR2 YFSETQ. Written as DNA, the CDR3 is TGCGCCAGCAGCGAAGAGGGACAGGGGTTGAGGGGCTACACCTTC. Amino acids: CASSEEGQGLRGYTF.

The chain carries TRBV30 and TRBJ1-1, with D perhaps matching TRBD1 (6 bases). Trimming took off 3 bases at V and 5 bases at J, with 13 bases between the two ends. Germline V gives CDR1 GTSNPN, CDR2 SVGIG (reference sequence). The CDR3 sequence is 13 residues long. CDR3 DNA: TGTGCCTGGAGGCATGGGGGGCGGACTGAAGCTTTCTTT. Its translation is CAWRHGGRTEAFF.

This clone has more than one count but fewer than ten. CDR3 in DNA: TGTGCCAGCTCACCATCGGCAACTGGACAAGAGACCCAGTACTTC. Translating it yields CASSPSATGQETQYF. The chain employs TRBV18 and TRBJ2-5, with no clear D. The CDR3 consists of 15 residues. V gave up 2 bases and J gave up 2 bases, with 12 bases separating them. The germline V gene has CDR1 KGHSH and CDR2 LQKENI. Together with reference TRBV18 and TRBJ2-5, the CDR3 gives the full variable domain: NAGVMQNPRHLVRRRGQEARLRCSPMKGHSHVYWYRQLPEEGLKFMVYLQKENIIDESGMPKERFSAEFPKEGPSILRIQQVVRGDSAAYFCASSPSATGQETQYFGPGTRLLVL.